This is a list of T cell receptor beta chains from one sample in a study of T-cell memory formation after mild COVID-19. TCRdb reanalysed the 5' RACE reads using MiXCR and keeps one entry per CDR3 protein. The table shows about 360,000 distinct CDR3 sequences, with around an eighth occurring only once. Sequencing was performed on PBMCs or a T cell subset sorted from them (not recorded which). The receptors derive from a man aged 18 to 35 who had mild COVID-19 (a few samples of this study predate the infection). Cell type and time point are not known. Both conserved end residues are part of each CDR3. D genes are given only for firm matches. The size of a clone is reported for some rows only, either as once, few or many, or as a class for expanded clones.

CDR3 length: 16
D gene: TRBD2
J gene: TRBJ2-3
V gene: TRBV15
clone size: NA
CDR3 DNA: TGTGCCACCAGCGATTACTCTAGCGGGAGTACAGATACGCAGTATTTT
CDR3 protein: CATSDYSSGSTDTQYF

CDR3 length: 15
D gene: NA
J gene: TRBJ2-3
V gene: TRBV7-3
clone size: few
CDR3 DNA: TGTGCCAGCAGCTTAAGGGGGGCTCGCACAGATACGCAGTATTTT
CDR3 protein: CASSLRGARTDTQYF

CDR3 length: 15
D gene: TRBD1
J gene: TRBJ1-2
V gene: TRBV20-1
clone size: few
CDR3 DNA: TGCAGTGTCCCTGACTTTTGGGACAGGGGCTATGGCTACACCTTC
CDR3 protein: CSVPDFWDRGYGYTF

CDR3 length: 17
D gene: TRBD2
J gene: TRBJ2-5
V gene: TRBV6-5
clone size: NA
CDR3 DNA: TGTGCCAGCAGTGACCGAAGCGGGGGGGCCGTTTGGGAGACCCAGTACTTC
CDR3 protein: CASSDRSGGAVWETQYF

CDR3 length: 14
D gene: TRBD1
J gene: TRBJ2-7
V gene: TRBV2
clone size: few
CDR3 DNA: TGTGCCAGCAAGGACAGGTACACCTCCTACGAGCAGTACTTC
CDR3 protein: CASKDRYTSYEQYF

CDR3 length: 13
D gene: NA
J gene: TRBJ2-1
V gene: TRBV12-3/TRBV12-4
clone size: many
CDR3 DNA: TGTGCCAGCAGTTTTACGGCCTACAATGAGCAGTTCTTC
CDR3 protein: CASSFTAYNEQFF

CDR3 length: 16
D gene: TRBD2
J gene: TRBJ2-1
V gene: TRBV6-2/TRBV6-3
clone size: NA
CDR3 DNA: TGTGCCAGCAGTTACGTAGCGGGGGGGCCCGTCGGTGAGCAGTTCTTC
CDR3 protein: CASSYVAGGPVGEQFF

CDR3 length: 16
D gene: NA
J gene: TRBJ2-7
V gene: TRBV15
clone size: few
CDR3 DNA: TGTGCCACCAGCAGAGGTCCGGCAGGGGGGGCCTACGAGCAGTACTTC
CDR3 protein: CATSRGPAGGAYEQYF

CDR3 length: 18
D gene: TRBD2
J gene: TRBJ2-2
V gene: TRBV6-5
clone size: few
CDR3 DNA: TGTGCCAGCAGCAGGGTAGCGGGGGGGGCGATGAACACCGGGGAGCTGTTTTTT
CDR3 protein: CASSRVAGGAMNTGELFF

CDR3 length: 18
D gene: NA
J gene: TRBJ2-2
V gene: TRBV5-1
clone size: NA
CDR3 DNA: TGCGCCAGCAGCTTGAGAATCAGGGATCGGAAGAACACCGGGGAGCTGTTTTTT
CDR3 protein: CASSLRIRDRKNTGELFF

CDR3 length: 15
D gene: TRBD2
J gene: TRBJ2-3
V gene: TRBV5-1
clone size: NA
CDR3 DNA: TGCGCCAGCAGCATAGGACTAGCAGACACAGATACGCAGTATTTT
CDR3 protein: CASSIGLADTDTQYF

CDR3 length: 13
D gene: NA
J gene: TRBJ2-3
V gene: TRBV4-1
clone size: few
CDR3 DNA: TGCGCCAGCAGCCAAGATAGTCCAGATACGCAGTATTTT
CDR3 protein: CASSQDSPDTQYF

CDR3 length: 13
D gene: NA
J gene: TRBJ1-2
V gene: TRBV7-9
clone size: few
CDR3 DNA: TGTGCCAGCAGCTTAGGAGGGGCTGATGGCTACACCTTC
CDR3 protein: CASSLGGADGYTF

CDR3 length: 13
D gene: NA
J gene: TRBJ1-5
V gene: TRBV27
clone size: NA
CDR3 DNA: TGTGCCAGCAGTCCGACCGGCGGGCGGCCCCAGCATTTT
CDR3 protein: CASSPTGGRPQHF

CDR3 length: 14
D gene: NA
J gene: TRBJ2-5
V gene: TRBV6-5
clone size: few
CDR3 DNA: TGTGCCAGCAGCCAGGGAGGTCGGGGGGAGACCCAGTACTTC
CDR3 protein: CASSQGGRGETQYF

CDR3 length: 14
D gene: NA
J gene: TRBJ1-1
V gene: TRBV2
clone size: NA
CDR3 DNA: TGTGCCAGCACGAAGGGAACAATAGGCCGCGAAGCTTTCTTT
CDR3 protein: CASTKGTIGREAFF

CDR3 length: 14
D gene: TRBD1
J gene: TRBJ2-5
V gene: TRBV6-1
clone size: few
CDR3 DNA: TGTGCCAGCACTCCGGGACAGGGAGACGAGACCCAGTACTTC
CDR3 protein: CASTPGQGDETQYF

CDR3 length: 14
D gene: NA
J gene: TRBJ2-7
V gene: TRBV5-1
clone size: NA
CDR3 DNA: TGCGCCAGCAGCCGGACAGAAGGGAACTACGAGCAGTACTTC
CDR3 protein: CASSRTEGNYEQYF

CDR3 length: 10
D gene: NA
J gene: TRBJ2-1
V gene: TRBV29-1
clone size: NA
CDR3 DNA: TGCAGCGTTGATATGAGTGAGCAGTTCTTC
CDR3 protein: CSVDMSEQFF

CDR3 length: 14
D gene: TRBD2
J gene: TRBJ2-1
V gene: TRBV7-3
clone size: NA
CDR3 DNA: TGTGCCAGCAGCGGCAGCGGGGGCCACAATGAGCAGTTCTTC
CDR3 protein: CASSGSGGHNEQFF

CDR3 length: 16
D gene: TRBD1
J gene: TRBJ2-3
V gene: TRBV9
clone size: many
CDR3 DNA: TGTGCCAGCAGCGTAGGGGGGACAGGGAGCACAGATACGCAGTATTTT
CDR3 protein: CASSVGGTGSTDTQYF

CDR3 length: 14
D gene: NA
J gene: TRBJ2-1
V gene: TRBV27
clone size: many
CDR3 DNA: TGTGCCAGCAGTGAGGACAGCTCCTACAATGAGCAGTTCTTC
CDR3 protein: CASSEDSSYNEQFF

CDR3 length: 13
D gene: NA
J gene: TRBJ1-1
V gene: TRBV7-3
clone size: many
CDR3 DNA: TGTGCCAGCAGCTTAACACAGGGTACTGAAGCTTTCTTT
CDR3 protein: CASSLTQGTEAFF

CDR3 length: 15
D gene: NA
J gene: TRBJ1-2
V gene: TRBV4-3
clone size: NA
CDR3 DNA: TGCGCCAGCAGCCAAGATAGGCGCCAACGTGGTGGCTACACCTTC
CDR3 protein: CASSQDRRQRGGYTF

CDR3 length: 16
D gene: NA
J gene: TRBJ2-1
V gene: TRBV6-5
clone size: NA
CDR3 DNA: TGTGCCAGCAGTTACGTCTCCGGGAGCTCCTACAATGAGCAGTTCTTC
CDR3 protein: CASSYVSGSSYNEQFF

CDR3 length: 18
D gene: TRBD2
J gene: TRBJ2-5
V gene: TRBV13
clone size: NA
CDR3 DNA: TGTGCCAGCAGCAACGGACTAGCGGGGGCCTCGGTCCAAGAGACCCAGTACTTC
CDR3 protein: CASSNGLAGASVQETQYF

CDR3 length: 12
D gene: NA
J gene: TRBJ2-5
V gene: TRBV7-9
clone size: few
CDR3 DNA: TGTGCCAGCAGCTACACTGGGGTGACCCAGTACTTC
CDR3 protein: CASSYTGVTQYF

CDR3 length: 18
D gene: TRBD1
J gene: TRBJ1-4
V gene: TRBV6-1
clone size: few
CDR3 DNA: TGTGCCAGCAACCGGGACAGGGGGCATAGCCCAACTAATGAAAAACTGTTTTTT
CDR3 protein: CASNRDRGHSPTNEKLFF

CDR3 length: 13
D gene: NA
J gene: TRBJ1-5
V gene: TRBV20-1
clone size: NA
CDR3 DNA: TGCAGTGCTAGATATCGTCAGGGCCAGCCCCAGCATTTT
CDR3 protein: CSARYRQGQPQHF

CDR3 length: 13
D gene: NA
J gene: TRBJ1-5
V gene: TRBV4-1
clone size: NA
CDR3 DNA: TGCGCCAGCAGCCAAGATCATAATCAGCCCCAGCATTTT
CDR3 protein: CASSQDHNQPQHF

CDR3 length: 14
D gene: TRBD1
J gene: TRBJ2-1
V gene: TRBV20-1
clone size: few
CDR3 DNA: TGCAGTGCTAGTAGGTCAGGGGGCCCCAATGAGCAGTTCTTC
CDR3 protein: CSASRSGGPNEQFF

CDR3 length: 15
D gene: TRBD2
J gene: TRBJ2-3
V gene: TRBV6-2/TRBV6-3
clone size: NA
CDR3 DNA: TGTGCCAGCGGTTCAGCGGGGGAGGGGGAAGATACGCAGTATTTT
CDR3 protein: CASGSAGEGEDTQYF

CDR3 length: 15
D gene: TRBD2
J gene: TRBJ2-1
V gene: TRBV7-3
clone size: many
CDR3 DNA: TGTGCCAGCAGCACAGTGGCGGGGGCCTACAATGAGCAGTTCTTC
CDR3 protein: CASSTVAGAYNEQFF

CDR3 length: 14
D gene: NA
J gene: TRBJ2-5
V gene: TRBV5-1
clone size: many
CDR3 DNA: TGCGCCAGCAGCTTGGTTCCTAGCCAGGAGACCCAGTACTTC
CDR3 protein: CASSLVPSQETQYF

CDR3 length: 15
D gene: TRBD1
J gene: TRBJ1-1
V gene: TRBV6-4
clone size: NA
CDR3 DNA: TGTGCCAGCAGACCCGACAGGGGGGCGAACACTGAAGCTTTCTTT
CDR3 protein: CASRPDRGANTEAFF

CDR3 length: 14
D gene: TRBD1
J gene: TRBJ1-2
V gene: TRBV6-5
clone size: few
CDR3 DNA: TGTGCCAGCCGACCCGTGACAGGGCCCTATGGCTACACCTTC
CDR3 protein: CASRPVTGPYGYTF

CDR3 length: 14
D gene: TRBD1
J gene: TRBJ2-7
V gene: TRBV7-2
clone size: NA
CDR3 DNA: TGTGCCAGCAGCTCCGGACAGGGGGAGACCGAGCAGTACTTC
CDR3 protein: CASSSGQGETEQYF

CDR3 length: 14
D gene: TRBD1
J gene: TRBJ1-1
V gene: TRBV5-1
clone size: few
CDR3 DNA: TGCGCCAGCAGCTGGGACAGTTACACCTCTGAAGCTTTCTTT
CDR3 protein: CASSWDSYTSEAFF

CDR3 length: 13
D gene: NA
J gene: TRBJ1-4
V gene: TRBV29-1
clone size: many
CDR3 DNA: TGCAGCGTTGCCCGCCGTCTTAATGAAAAACTGTTTTTT
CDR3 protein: CSVARRLNEKLFF

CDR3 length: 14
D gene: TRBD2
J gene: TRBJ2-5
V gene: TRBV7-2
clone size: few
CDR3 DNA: TGTGCCAGCAGCAGTGGACTAGCGATTGAGACCCAGTACTTC
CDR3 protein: CASSSGLAIETQYF

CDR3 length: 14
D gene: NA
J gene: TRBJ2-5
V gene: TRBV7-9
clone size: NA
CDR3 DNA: TGTGCCAGCAGCCTTGGACTCCCGGACGGGACCCAGTACTTC
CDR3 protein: CASSLGLPDGTQYF

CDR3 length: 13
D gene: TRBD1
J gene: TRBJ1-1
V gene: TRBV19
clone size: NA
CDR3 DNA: TGTGCCAGTAGAAACAGGGGAGACACTGAAGCTTTCTTT
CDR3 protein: CASRNRGDTEAFF

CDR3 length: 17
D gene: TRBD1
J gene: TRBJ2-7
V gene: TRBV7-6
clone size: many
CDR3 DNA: TGTGCCAGCAGCCAAAAGAGAACAGGGGCCCATTCCTACGAGCAGTACTTC
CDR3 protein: CASSQKRTGAHSYEQYF

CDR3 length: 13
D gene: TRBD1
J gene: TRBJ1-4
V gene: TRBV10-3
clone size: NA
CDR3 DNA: TGTGCCATCAGTGCCCGGGACAGGGAAAAACTGTTTTTT
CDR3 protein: CAISARDREKLFF

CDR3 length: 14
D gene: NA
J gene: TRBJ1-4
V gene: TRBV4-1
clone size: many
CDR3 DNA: TGCGCCAGCAGCCTACAGGGTACGTCTGAAAAACTGTTTTTT
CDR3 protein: CASSLQGTSEKLFF

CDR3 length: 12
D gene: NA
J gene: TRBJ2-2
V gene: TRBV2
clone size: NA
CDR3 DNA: TGTGCCAGCACCTCCAGGCTCGGGGAGCTGTTTTTT
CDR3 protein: CASTSRLGELFF

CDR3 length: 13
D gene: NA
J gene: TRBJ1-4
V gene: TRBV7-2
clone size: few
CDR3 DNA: TGTGCCAGCAGCTTAAGCCCTAATGAAAAACTGTTTTTT
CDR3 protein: CASSLSPNEKLFF

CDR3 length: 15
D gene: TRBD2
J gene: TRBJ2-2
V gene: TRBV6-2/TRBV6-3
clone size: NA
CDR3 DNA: TGTGCCAGTACAACTAGCGGGGAAAACACCGGGGAGCTGTTTTTT
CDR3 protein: CASTTSGENTGELFF

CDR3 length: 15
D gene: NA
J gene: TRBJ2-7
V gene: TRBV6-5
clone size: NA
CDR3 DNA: TGTGCCAGCAGTTACCTGGGACATCAAACCTACGAGCAGTACTTC
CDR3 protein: CASSYLGHQTYEQYF

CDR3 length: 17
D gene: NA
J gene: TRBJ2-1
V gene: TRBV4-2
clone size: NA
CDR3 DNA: TGTGCCAGCAGCCAAGAAAGAGGTGGGAGCTCCTACAATGAGCAGTTCTTC
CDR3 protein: CASSQERGGSSYNEQFF

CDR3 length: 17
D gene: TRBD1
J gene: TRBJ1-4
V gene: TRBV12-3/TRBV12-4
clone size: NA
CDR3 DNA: TGTGCCAGTGGACAGGGGGCAAGTTCGTTTTGGAATGAAAAACTGTTTTTT
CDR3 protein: CASGQGASSFWNEKLFF

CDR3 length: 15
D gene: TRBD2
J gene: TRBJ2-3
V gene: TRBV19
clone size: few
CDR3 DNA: TGTGCCAGTAGTCCTAGCGGGGGTGTGGTGGATACGCAGTATTTT
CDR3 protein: CASSPSGGVVDTQYF

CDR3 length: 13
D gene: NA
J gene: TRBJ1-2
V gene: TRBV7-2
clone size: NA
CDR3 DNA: TGTGCCAGCAGCTTAGCGCCGGGGGGTGGCTACACCTTC
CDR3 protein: CASSLAPGGGYTF

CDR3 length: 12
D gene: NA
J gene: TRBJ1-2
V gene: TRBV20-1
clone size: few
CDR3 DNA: TGCAGTGCCCAACAGGGATGGGGTGGCTACACCTTC
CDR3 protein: CSAQQGWGGYTF